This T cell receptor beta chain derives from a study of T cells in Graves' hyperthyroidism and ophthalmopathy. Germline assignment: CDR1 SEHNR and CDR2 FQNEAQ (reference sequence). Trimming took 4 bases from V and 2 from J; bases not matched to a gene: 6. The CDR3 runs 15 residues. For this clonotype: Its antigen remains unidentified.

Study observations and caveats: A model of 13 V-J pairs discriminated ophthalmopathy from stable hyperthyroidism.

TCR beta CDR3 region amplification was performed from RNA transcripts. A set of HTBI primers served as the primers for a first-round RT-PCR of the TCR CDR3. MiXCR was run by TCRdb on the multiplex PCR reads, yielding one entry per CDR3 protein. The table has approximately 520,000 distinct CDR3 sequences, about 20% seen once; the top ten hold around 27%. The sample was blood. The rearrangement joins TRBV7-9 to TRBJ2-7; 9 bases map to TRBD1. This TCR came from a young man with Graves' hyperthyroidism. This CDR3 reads CASSSLRDRAYEQYF. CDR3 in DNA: TGTGCCAGCAGCTCGCTCCGGGACAGGGCCTACGAGCAGTACTTC.